Listed below are T cell receptor beta chains from one sample, sequenced in a study of shared clonotypes between healthy human individuals. Clones were read by immunoSEQ multiplex PCR, and TCRdb kept only the in-frame ones, dropping some. The sample has 2.3 million or so clones, over 90% seen once. What was sequenced was naive CD4+ T cells from PBMCs. The receptors shown here come from a man between 18 and 29 years old in good health. Some clones in this sample may be carry-over from other donors' samples. CDR3s include the opening cysteine and the closing phenylalanine or tryptophan. A D gene is named only where the DNA matches it firmly.

v_gene	j_gene	d_gene	CDR3aa	CDR3nt
TRBV5-1	TRBJ2-5	TRBD1	CASSFAGQGADGETQYF	TGCGCCAGCAGCTTTGCCGGACAGGGGGCCGACGGAGAGACCCAGTACTTC
TRBV10-1	TRBJ1-2	TRBD1	CASSEPTGDGYTF	TGCGCCAGCAGTGAGCCGACAGGGGATGGCTACACCTTC
TRBV5-6	TRBJ2-1	-	CASSLGTVYNEQFF	TGTGCCAGCAGCTTAGGGACTGTATACAATGAGCAGTTCTTC
TRBV28	TRBJ2-2	-	CASRLRRENTGELFF	TGTGCCAGCAGGCTTAGGAGGGAAAACACCGGGGAGCTGTTTTTT
TRBV5-5	TRBJ1-2	-	CASSLGYGNYGYTF	TGTGCCAGCAGCTTGGGATACGGTAACTATGGCTACACCTTC
TRBV28	TRBJ2-7	-	CASQPTGLYEQYF	TGTGCCAGCCAACCGACTGGTCTCTACGAGCAGTACTTC
TRBV4-1	TRBJ1-1	TRBD1	CASSQDQLAWGRGATEAFF	TGCGCCAGCAGCCAAGACCAACTTGCTTGGGGCAGGGGGGCTACTGAAGCTTTCTTT
TRBV6-1	TRBJ2-3	-	CASSEARPPDTQYF	TGTGCCAGCAGTGAAGCGAGACCGCCAGATACGCAGTATTTT
TRBV5-1	TRBJ2-3	-	CASSWGPRDGSTDTQYF	TGCGCCAGCAGCTGGGGGCCCCGGGACGGAAGCACAGATACGCAGTATTTT
TRBV11-3	TRBJ2-2	TRBD1	CASSFGQGGTGELFF	TGTGCCAGCAGCTTTGGACAGGGGGGCACCGGGGAGCTGTTTTTT
TRBV5-5	TRBJ1-5	-	CASSLFVDQPQHF	TGTGCCAGCAGCTTGTTTGTGGATCAGCCCCAGCATTTT
TRBV5-4	TRBJ2-1	TRBD2	CASSSSGSSYNEQFF	TGTGCCAGCAGCTCTAGCGGGAGCTCCTACAATGAGCAGTTCTTC
TRBV18	TRBJ2-6	-	CASSLAQVDTGANVLTF	TGTGCCAGCTCACTTGCCCAGGTCGATACTGGGGCCAACGTCCTGACTTTC
TRBV5-1	TRBJ2-7	-	CASSLVVGGPLEQYF	TGCGCCAGCAGCTTGGTTGTCGGGGGCCCTCTCGAGCAGTACTTC
TRBV5-1	TRBJ2-3	TRBD2	CASSLAGRKDTQYF	TGCGCCAGCAGCCTGGCCGGGAGGAAAGATACGCAGTATTTT